Reported below is one T cell receptor beta chain. In the original workflow: Reference gene primer amplification in the assay estimated nucleated cell counts. The method was immunoSEQ multiplex PCR; TCRdb's version includes in-frame clones alone and lacks a portion of them. V, J and clone size were drawn from that table, and D and trimming were deduced from the DNA. The table lists about 60,000 clones, about 80% of them singletons. The data belong to a study of blood T cell repertoires in COVID-19. The wider study: Samples taken during acute and convalescent COVID-19 were collected in the United States, Italy and Spain. PBMCs, B-cell-depleted T cells, or T cells were the source of the cDNA or gDNA that made up the material.

In germline, CDR1 is LGHNA, CDR2 YNFKEQ. V shed 2 bases and J shed 3 bases, with 11 bases lying between them. The CDR3 runs 14 residues. The rearrangement uses TRBV4-2 and TRBJ2-7; no clear D gene. The sequence was collected from a human donor in a cohort sampled during active COVID-19. Input material: peripheral blood. DNA for the CDR3: TGTGCCAGCAGCCAATTAGTAGGAGTCTACGAGCAGTACTTC. Translated: CASSQLVGVYEQYF.